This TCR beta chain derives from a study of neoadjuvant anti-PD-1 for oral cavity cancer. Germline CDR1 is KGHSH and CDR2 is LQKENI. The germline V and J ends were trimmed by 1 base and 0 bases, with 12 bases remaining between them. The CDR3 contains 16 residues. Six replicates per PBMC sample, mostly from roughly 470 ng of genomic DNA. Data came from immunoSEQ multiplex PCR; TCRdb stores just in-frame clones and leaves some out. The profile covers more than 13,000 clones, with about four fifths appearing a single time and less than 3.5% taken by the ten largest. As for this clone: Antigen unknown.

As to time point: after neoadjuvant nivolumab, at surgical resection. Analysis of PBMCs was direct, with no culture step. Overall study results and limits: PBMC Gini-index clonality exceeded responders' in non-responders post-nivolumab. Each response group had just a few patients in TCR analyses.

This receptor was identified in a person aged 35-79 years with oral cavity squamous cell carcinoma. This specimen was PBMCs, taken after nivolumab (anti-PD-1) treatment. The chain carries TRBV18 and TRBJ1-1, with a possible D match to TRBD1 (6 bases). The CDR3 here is CASSPLVGGLNTEAFF. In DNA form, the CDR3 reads TGTGCCAGCTCACCACTGGTCGGGGGCTTGAACACTGAAGCTTTCTTT. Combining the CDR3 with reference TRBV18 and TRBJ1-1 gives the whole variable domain NAGVMQNPRHLVRRRGQEARLRCSPMKGHSHVYWYRQLPEEGLKFMVYLQKENIIDESGMPKERFSAEFPKEGPSILRIQQVVRGDSAAYFCASSPLVGGLNTEAFFGQGTRLTVV.